This record covers a single TCR beta chain. Its matching antigen is unknown. This entry is derived from a study of monozygotic twins with inflammatory bowel disease. Regarding the study as a whole: Twins with IBD had fewer clonotypes in common with others than healthy twins, particularly during disease activity. A reduction in TCRbeta diversity (inverse Simpson) was seen in IBD patients relative to healthy co-twins.

Collection of a 2.5 ml blood sample took place per donor. An amount of 3500 ng of total RNA was used for each TCR library. TCRdb re-called the 5' RACE reads; one entry per CDR3 protein, DNA not given. The specimen's table records about 380,000 distinct CDR3 sequences. The receptor was isolated from a human donor with ulcerative colitis or Crohn's disease, or a healthy co-twin of an affected twin (not recorded which). Sequenced sample: blood.

CDR3 in amino acids: CASKGNRDRPTYEQYF. The chain is built from TRBV6-2 or TRBV6-3 and TRBJ2-7; TCRdb names TRBD1, which stays unverified in the absence of DNA. The CDR3 covers 16 residues. Germline CDR1 MNHEY, CDR2 SVGEGT.